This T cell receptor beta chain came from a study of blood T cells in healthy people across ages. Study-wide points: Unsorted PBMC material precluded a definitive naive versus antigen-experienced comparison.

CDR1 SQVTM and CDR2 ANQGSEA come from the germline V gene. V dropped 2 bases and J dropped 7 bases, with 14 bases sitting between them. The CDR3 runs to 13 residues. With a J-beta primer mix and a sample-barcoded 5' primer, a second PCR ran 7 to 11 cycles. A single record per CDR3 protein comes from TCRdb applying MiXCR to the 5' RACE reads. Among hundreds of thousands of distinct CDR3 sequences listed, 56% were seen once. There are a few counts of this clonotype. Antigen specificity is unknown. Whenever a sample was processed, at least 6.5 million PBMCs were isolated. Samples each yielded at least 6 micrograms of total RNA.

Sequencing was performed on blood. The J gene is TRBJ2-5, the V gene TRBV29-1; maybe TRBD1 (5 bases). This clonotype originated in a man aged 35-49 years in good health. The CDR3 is CSVELSRVATQYF. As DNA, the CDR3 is TGCAGCGTTGAACTAAGCAGGGTTGCGACCCAGTACTTC. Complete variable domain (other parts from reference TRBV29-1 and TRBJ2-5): SAVISQKPSRDICQRGTSLTIQCQVDSQVTMMFWYRQQPGQSLTLIATANQGSEATYESGFVIDKFPISRPNLTFSTLTVSNMSPEDSSIYLCSVELSRVATQYFGPGTRLLVL.